Shown below are 6 T cell receptor beta chains from a single sample sequenced in a study of Graves' ophthalmopathy and Graves' hyperthyroidism. Amplification from RNA transcripts yielded the TCR beta CDR3 regions. The workflow started with a first-round RT-PCR run with HTBI primers and then moved on to a second-round multiplex PCR. TCRdb processed the multiplex PCR reads anew with MiXCR; each CDR3 protein has one entry. The data contain around 660,000 distinct CDR3 sequences, 35% to 50% of them singletons. Sequencing was performed on peripheral blood. Every receptor here comes from an adult man with Graves' ophthalmopathy.

The chain has TRBV7-9 and TRBJ1-4, with a possible D match to TRBD1 (5 bases). The CDR3 is 17 amino acids. The germline CDR1 and CDR2 sequences are SEHNR and FQNEAQ (reference sequence). V lost 5 bases, J lost 7 bases, and 23 bases lay in between. CDR3 in amino acids: CASSPQGLRGGSEKLFF. The CDR3 nucleotides read TGTGCCAGCAGCCCCCAAGGGCTTCGGGGGGGAAGTGAAAAACTGTTTTTT.

Of note for this clonotype: Given a much more abundant clone one base away, this may be a read error. The genes are TRBV7-2 and TRBJ2-5; 9 nucleotides align to TRBD2. The germline gives CDR1 SGHTA, CDR2 FQGNSA. CDR3 length: 14 amino acids. The DNA of the CDR3 is TGTGCCCGCAGCCAGGGGACTAGCCGGGGGACCCAGTACTTC. Amino acids: CARSQGTSRGTQYF.

The chain combines TRBV19 with TRBJ2-6; D remains ambiguous. Trimming took off 8 bases at V and 0 bases at J, with 11 bases between the two ends. There are 15 residues in the CDR3. Germline CDR1 reads LNHDA; CDR2 reads SQIVND (reference sequence). The CDR3 bases are TGTGCCAGTCGCGGACCTATCTCTGGGGCCAACGTCCTGACTTTC. Its translation: CASRGPISGANVLTF.

The CDR3 nucleotides are TGTGCCAGCAGCCAAGGGTGGAATGAGCAGTTCTTC. Its protein is CASSQGWNEQFF. The V call is TRBV7-2, the J call TRBJ2-1; D call uncertain. The CDR3 consists of 12 residues. CDR1 is SGHTA and CDR2 is FQGNSA in the germline V gene. Trimming removed 5 bases at V and 7 bases at J, with 9 bases between.

The rearrangement uses TRBV10-3 and TRBJ2-7; the match to TRBD1 covers 9 bases. This CDR3 has 12 amino acids. CDR1 and CDR2 from the germline V gene are ENHRY and SYGVKD. Trimming removed 11 bases from V and 5 bases from J; junction bases left unmatched: 7. The CDR3 DNA reads TGTGCCGCAGAGGGACAGGGCCACGAGCAGTACTTC. This encodes CAAEGQGHEQYF.

This chain connects TRBV7-2 to TRBJ1-1; maybe TRBD1 (5 bases). CDR1 is SGHTA and CDR2 is FQGNSA in the germline V gene. The CDR3 is 15 residues long. Trimming took 4 bases from V and 5 from J, leaving 17 bases between them. The CDR3 nucleotides are TGTGCCAGCAGCTCCCCCGGGACCCCGGGGACTGAAGCTTTCTTT. This encodes CASSSPGTPGTEAFF.